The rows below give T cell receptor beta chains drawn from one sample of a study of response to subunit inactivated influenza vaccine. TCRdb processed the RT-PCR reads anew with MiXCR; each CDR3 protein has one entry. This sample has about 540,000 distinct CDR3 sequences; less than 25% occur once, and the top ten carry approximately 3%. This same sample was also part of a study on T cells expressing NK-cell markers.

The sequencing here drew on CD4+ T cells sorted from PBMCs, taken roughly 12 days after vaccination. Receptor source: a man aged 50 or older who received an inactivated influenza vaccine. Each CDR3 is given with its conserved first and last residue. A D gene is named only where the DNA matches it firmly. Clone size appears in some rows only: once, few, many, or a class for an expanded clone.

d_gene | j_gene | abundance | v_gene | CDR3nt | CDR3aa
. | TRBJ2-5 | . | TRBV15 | TGTGCCACCAGCAGAACCTCTAGGGAAGAGACCCAGTACTTC | CATSRTSREETQYF
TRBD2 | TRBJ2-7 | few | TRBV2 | TGTGCCAGCAGTGGGGGAGTAGCGGGAGTTTTCTACGAGCAGTACTTC | CASSGGVAGVFYEQYF
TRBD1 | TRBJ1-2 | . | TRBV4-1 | TGCGCCAGCCGAAGTTCCGGGACAGGGTATGGCTACACCTTC | CASRSSGTGYGYTF
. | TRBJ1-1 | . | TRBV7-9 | TGTGCCAGCAGCCCGGGACCCTCCATGAACACTGAAGCTTTCTTT | CASSPGPSMNTEAFF
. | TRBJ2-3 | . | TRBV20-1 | TGCAGTGCTAGAGACCCAGGGCATTCTAGCACAGATACGCAGTATTTT | CSARDPGHSSTDTQYF
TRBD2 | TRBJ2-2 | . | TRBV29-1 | TGCAGCGTTGAAGCTAGCGGGAGGACGAACACCGGGGAGCTGTTTTTT | CSVEASGRTNTGELFF
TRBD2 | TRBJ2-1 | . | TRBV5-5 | TGTGCCAGCAGGGACGGACTAGCGCCTAGCTCCTACAATGAGCAGTTCTTC | CASRDGLAPSSYNEQFF
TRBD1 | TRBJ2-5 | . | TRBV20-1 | TGCAGTGCTTCCAATGAAAGGACAGGGGGAGAGACCCAGTACTTC | CSASNERTGGETQYF
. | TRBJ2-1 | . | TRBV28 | TGTGCCAGCACTGTGGGGGGGACAGGCCTTTACAATGAGCAGTTCTTC | CASTVGGTGLYNEQFF
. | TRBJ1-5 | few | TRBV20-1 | TGCAGTGCTGCTAAGGGGAATCAGCCCCAGCATTTT | CSAAKGNQPQHF
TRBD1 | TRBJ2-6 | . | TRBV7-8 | TGTGCCAGCACCCGGCAGGGGGCTTTTGGGGCCAACGTCCTGACTTTC | CASTRQGAFGANVLTF
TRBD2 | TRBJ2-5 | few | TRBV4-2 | TGTGCCAGCAGCCGTGGACTAGCGGGAGGGCCATACCAAGAGACCCAGTACTTC | CASSRGLAGGPYQETQYF
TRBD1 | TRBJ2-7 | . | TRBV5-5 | TGTGCCAGCAGCTTGATTGAGGGACAGGGGGACACTCGGCAGTACTTC | CASSLIEGQGDTRQYF
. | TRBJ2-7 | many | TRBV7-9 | TGTGCCAGCAGCAACACGGACAGATACGAGCAGTACTTC | CASSNTDRYEQYF
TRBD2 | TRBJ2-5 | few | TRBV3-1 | TGTGCCAGCAGCCTGAGGACTAGCGGTCAAGAGACCCAGTACTTC | CASSLRTSGQETQYF
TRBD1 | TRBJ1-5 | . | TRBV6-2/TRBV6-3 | TGTGCCAGCGGACAGGGGGCACGACAGCCCCAGCATTTT | CASGQGARQPQHF
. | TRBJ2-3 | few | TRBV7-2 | TGTGCCAGCGGTGACCAGGGAGGCACAGATACGCAGTATTTT | CASGDQGGTDTQYF
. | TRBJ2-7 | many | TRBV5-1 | TGCGCCAGCAGCTTGGGTGGGACCAATGCCTACGAGCAGTACTTC | CASSLGGTNAYEQYF
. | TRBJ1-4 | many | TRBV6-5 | TGTGCCAGCAGTTACTCGAAGGTCCCAGGGACTAATGAAAAACTGTTTTTT | CASSYSKVPGTNEKLFF
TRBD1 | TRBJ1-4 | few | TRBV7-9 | TGTGCCAGCAGCTACGACAGGGTGGGTGAAAAACTGTTTTTT | CASSYDRVGEKLFF
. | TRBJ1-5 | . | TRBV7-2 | TGTGCCAGCAGCTTAGGGGGCCTGGTGGGACAGCCCCAGCATTTT | CASSLGGLVGQPQHF
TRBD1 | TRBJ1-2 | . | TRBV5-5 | TGTGCCAGCAGCTTGTCCAAGGACAGGGTTTTTGGCGGCTACACCTTC | CASSLSKDRVFGGYTF
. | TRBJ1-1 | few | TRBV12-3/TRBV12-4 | TGTGCCAGCAGCCGGGGGGTTGAAGCTTTCTTT | CASSRGVEAFF
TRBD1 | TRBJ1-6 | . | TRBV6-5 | TGTGCCAGCAGTTACTCATGGACAGGGGGGGGTCCCCTCCACTTT | CASSYSWTGGGPLHF
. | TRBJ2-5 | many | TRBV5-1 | TGCGCCAGCAGCTTGGGCCAGGGGCGGGGAGAGACCCAGTACTTC | CASSLGQGRGETQYF
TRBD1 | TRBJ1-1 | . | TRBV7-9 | TGTGCCAGCAGCTTAGAGGGACAGGTGGGCACTGAAGCTTTCTTT | CASSLEGQVGTEAFF
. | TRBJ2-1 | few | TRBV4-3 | TGCGCCAGCAGCCAAGAATCCTACAATGAGCAGTTCTTC | CASSQESYNEQFF
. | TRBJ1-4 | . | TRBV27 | TGTGCCAGCAGTCCACAGGGTTATGAAAAACTGTTTTTT | CASSPQGYEKLFF
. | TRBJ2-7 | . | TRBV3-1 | TGTGCCAGCAGCCATGGATTCTACGAGCAGTACTTC | CASSHGFYEQYF
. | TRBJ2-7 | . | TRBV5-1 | TGCGCCAGCCAGCGCAGGCCCCCTTCAGGCGAGCAGTACTTC | CASQRRPPSGEQYF
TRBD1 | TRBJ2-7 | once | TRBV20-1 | TGCAGTGCGAACCGGGACAGGGGGGGAGTAGCGGGGTCTTTCTCCTACGAGCAGTACTTC | CSANRDRGGVAGSFSYEQYF
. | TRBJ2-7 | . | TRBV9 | TGTGCCAGCAGCCCGAGGTACAGAACCTACGAGCAGTACTTC | CASSPRYRTYEQYF
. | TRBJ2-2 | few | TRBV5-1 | TGCGCCAGCAGCTTGCCCAAGGACAGCACCGGGGAGCTGTTTTTT | CASSLPKDSTGELFF
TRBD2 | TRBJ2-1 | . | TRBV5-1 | TGCGCCAGCAGTCCCACCACTAGCGGTGACGACTACAATGAGCAGTTCTTC | CASSPTTSGDDYNEQFF
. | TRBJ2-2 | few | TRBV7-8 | TGTGCCAGCAGCACACACGCCAGAAGCAACACCGGGGAGCTGTTTTTT | CASSTHARSNTGELFF
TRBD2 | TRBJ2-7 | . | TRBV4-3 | TGCGCCAGCAGCCAAGATCGAGTTCCTAGCGGGGGGGCCGTTTACGAGCAGTACTTC | CASSQDRVPSGGAVYEQYF
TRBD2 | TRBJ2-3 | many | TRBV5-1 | TGCGCCAGCAGCGCTAGCGGGAGGGCCACAGATACGCAGTATTTT | CASSASGRATDTQYF
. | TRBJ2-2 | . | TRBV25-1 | TGTGCCAGCAGCGTCACCGGGGAGCTGTTTTTT | CASSVTGELFF
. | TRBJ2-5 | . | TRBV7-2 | TGTGCCAGCAGCTTAGGCGGTTGGTGGCTAGCCCAAGAGACCCAGTACTTC | CASSLGGWWLAQETQYF
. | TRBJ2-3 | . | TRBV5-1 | TGCGCCAGCAGCCCCTTTCGGGACCGTAACTATGACACAGATACGCAGTATTTT | CASSPFRDRNYDTDTQYF
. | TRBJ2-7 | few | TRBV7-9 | TGTGCCAGCAGCATCCAGGGGAACTCCTACGAGCAGTACTTC | CASSIQGNSYEQYF
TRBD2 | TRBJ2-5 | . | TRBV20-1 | TGCAGTGCTAGGTCCAGGACTAGCGGGAGGGAGACCCAGTACTTC | CSARSRTSGRETQYF
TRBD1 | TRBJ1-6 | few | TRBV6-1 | TGTGCCAGCAGAGAGACAGGGGCGAGGTCACCCCTCCACTTT | CASRETGARSPLHF
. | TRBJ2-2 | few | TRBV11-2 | TGTGCCAGCAGCTTAGATCCCATCCCCACCGGGGAGCTGTTTTTT | CASSLDPIPTGELFF
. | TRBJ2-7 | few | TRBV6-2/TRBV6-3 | TGTGCCAGCAGTAGCCGCGACAGCCGTAAGTACGAGCAGTACTTC | CASSSRDSRKYEQYF
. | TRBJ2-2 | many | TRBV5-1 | TGCGCCAGCAGCTTGAATGGAAGGGAGCTGTTTTTT | CASSLNGRELFF
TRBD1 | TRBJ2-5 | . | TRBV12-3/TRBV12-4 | TGTGCCAGCAGTTTAGATGGGACAGATCAAGAGACCCAGTACTTC | CASSLDGTDQETQYF
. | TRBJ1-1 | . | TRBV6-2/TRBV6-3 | TGTGCCAGCAGTTATCAGCCCCGCGACACTGAAGCTTTCTTT | CASSYQPRDTEAFF
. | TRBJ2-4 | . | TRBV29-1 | TGCAGCGCTGGGACATCGGTAGCCAAAAACATTCAGTACTTC | CSAGTSVAKNIQYF
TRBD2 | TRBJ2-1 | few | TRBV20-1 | TGCAGTGCTAGACTCCTAGCGGGAGCAACCTACAATGAGCAGTTCTTC | CSARLLAGATYNEQFF
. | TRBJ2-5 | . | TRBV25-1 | TGTGCCAGCACGGCAGGGACCGGGACGGCTTTTGAGACCCAGTACTTC | CASTAGTGTAFETQYF
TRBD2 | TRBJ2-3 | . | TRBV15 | TGTGCCACCAGCAGAGTGGTGGGTAGCGGGCTAGATACGCAGTATTTT | CATSRVVGSGLDTQYF
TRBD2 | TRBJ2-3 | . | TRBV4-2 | TGTGCCAGCAGCCTAGCCGGGACTAGCGGGAGGACAGATACGCAGTATTTT | CASSLAGTSGRTDTQYF